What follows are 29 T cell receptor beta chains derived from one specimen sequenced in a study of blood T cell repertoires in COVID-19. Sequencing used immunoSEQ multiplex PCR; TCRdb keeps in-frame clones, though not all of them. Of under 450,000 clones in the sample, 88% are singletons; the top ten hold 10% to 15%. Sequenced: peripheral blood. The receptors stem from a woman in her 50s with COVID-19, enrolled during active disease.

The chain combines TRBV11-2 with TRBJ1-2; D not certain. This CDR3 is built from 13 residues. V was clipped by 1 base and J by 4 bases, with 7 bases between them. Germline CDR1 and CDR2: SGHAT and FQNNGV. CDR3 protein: CASSLVPGYGYTF. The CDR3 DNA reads TGTGCCAGCAGCTTAGTCCCAGGCTATGGCTACACCTTC. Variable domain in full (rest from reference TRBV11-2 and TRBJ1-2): EAGVAQSPRYKIIEKRQSVAFWCNPISGHATLYWYQQILGQGPKLLIQFQNNGVVDDSQLPKDRFSAERLKGVDSTLKIQPAKLEDSAVYLCASSLVPGYGYTFGSGTRLTVV.

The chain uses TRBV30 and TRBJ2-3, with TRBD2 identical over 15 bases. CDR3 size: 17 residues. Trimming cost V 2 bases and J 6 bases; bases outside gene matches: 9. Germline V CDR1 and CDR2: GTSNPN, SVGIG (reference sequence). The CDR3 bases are TGTGCCTGGAGTCTCACCTTGGGACTAGCGGGGGGTGATACGCAGTATTTT. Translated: CAWSLTLGLAGGDTQYF.

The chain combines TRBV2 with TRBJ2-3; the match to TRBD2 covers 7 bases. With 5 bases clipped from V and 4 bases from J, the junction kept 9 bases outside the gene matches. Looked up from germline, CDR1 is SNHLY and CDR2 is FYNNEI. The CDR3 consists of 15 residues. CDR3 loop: CASSLLAIQADTQYF. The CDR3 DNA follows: TGTGCCAGCAGTTTACTAGCGATCCAGGCAGATACGCAGTATTTT.

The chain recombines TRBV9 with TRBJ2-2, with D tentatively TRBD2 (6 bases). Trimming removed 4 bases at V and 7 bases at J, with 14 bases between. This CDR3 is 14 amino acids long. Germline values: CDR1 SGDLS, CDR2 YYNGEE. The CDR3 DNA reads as TGTGCCAGCAGCCCCTGGGTGGAGGGCGGGGAGCTGTTTTTT. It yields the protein CASSPWVEGGELFF.

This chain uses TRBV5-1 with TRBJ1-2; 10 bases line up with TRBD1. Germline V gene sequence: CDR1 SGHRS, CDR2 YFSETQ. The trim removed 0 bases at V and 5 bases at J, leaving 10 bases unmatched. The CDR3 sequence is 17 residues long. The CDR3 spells CASSLEAPGQGGYGYTF. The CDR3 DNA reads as TGCGCCAGCAGCTTGGAAGCACCAGGACAGGGGGGATATGGCTACACCTTC.

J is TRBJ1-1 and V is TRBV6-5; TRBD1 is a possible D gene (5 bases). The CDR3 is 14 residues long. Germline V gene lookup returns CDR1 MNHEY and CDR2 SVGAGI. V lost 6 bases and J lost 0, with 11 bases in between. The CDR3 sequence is CASSITGLNTEAFF. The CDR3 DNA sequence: TGTGCCAGCAGCATCACAGGACTGAACACTGAAGCTTTCTTT.

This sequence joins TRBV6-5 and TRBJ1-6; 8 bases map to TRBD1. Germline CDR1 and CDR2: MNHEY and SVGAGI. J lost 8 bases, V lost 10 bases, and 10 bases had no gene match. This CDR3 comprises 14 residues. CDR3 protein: CAIFRQGLDSPLHF. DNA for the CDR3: TGTGCCATATTCCGACAGGGGCTGGATTCACCCCTCCACTTT.

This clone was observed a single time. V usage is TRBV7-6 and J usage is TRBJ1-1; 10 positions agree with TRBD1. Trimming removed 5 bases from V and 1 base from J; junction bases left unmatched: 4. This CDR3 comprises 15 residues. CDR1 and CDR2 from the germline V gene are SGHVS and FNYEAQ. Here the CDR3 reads CASSPRQGANTEAFF. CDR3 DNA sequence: TGTGCCAGCAGCCCGCGACAGGGGGCGAACACTGAAGCTTTCTTT.

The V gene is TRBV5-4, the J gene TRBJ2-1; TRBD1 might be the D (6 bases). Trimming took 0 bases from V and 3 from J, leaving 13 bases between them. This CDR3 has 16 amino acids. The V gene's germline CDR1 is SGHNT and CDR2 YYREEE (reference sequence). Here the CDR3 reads CASSLGQGMSYNEQFF. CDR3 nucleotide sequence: TGTGCCAGCAGCTTGGGGCAGGGGATGAGCTACAATGAGCAGTTCTTC. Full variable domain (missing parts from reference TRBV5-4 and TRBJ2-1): ETGVTQSPTHLIKTRGQQVTLRCSSQSGHNTVSWYQQALGQGPQFIFQYYREEENGRGNFPPRFSGLQFPNYSSELNVNALELDDSALYLCASSLGQGMSYNEQFFGPGTRLTVL.

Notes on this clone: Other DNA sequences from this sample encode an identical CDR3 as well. CDR3 residues: CASSLDSNYGYTF. CDR3 bases: TGTGCCAGCAGCTTAGACAGTAACTATGGCTACACCTTC. The chain employs TRBV11-2 and TRBJ1-2, with D unresolved. The germline V gene has CDR1 SGHAT and CDR2 FQNNGV. V lost 0 bases and J lost 1, with 3 bases in between. The CDR3 is 13 amino acids.

This CDR3 is CASSLRQGTSLEAFF. In DNA form, the CDR3 reads TGTGCCAGCAGCTTAAGGCAGGGCACTTCTCTTGAAGCTTTCTTT. This chain joins TRBV7-6 and TRBJ1-1; TRBD1 is a possible D gene (5 bases). The germline V gene encodes CDR1 SGHVS and CDR2 FNYEAQ. V gave up 2 bases and J gave up 7 bases, with 17 bases separating them. This CDR3 spans 15 amino acids.

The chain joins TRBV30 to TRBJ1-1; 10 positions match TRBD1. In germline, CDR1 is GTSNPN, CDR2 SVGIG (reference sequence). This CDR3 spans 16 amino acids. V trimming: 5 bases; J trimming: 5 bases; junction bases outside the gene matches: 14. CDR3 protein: CAWGKLRDRGRTEAFF. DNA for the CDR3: TGTGCCTGGGGAAAACTCCGGGACAGGGGTAGGACTGAAGCTTTCTTT.

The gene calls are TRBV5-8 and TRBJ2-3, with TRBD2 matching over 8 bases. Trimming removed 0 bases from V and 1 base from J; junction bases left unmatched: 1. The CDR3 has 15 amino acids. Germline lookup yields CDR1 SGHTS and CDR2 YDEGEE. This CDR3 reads CASSLDGGGTDTQYF. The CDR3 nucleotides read TGTGCCAGCAGCTTGGACGGGGGGGGCACAGATACGCAGTATTTT. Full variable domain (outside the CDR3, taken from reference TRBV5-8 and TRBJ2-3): EAGVTQSPTHLIKTRGQQATLRCSPISGHTSVYWYQQALGLGLQFLLWYDEGEERNRGNFPPRFSGRQFPNYSSELNVNALELEDSALYLCASSLDGGGTDTQYFGPGTRLTVL.

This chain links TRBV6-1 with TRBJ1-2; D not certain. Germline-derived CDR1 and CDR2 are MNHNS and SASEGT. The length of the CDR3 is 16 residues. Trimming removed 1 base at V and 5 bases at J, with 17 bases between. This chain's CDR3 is CASSEDPQVTHYGYTF. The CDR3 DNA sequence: TGTGCCAGCAGTGAAGACCCCCAGGTTACCCATTATGGCTACACCTTC.

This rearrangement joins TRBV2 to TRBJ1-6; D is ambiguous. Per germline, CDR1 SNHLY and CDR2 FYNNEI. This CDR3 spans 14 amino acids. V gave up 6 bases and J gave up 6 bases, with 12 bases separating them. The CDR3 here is CASSERVVNSPLHF. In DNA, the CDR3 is TGTGCCAGCAGCGAGCGGGTAGTTAATTCACCCCTCCACTTT. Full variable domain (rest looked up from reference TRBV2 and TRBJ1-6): EPEVTQTPSHQVTQMGQEVILRCVPISNHLYFYWYRQILGQKVEFLVSFYNNEISEKSEIFDDQFSVERPDGSNFTLKIRSTKLEDSAMYFCASSERVVNSPLHFGNGTRLTVT.

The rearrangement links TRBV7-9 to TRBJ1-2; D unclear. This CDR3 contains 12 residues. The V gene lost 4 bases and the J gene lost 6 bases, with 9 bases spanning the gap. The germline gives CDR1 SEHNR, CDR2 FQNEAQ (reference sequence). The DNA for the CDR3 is TGTGCCAGCAGCTCGCCCCTAGATGGCTACACCTTC. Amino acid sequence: CASSSPLDGYTF.

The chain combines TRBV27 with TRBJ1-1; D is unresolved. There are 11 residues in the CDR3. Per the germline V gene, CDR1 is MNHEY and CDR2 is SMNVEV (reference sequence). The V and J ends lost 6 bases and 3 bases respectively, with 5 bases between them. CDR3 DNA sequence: TGTGCCAGCAGCTCTTACACTGAAGCTTTCTTT. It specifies CASSSYTEAFF.

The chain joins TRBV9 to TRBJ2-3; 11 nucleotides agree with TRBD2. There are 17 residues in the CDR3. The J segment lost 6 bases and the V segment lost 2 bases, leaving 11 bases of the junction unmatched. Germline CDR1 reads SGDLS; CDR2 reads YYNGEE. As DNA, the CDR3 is TGTGCCAGCAGCGTCAATAGCGGGGGGGTGACTTTGGATACGCAGTATTTT. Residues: CASSVNSGGVTLDTQYF.

The CDR3 is CASSMAGGYTEAFF. The DNA for the CDR3 is TGTGCCAGTAGTATGGCAGGGGGGTACACTGAAGCTTTCTTT. The rearrangement links TRBV19 to TRBJ1-1; 7 bases are shared with TRBD1. This CDR3 spans 14 amino acids. The germline V gene encodes CDR1 LNHDA and CDR2 SQIVND (reference sequence). The V and J ends lost 3 bases and 3 bases, in that order; junction bases with no gene match: 4.

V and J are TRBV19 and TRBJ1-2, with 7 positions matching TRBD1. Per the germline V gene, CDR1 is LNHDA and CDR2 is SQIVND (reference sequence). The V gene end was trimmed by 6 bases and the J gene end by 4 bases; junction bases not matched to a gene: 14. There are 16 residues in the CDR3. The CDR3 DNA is TGTGCCAGTAGGGACGAAATCCGGGACAGCCTCTATGGCTACACCTTC. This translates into CASRDEIRDSLYGYTF. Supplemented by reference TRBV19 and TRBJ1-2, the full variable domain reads DGGITQSPKYLFRKEGQNVTLSCEQNLNHDAMYWYRQDPGQGLRLIYYSQIVNDFQKGDIAEGYSVSREKKESFPLTVTSAQKNPTAFYLCASRDEIRDSLYGYTFGSGTRLTVV.

The CDR3 DNA sequence: TGTGCCAGCAGCTTTTATGTCGGACTCTATGGCTACACCTTC. Its translation is CASSFYVGLYGYTF. The gene calls are TRBV7-2 and TRBJ1-2, with no clear D. This CDR3 has 14 amino acids. The germline CDR1 and CDR2 sequences are SGHTA and FQGNSA. V lost 3 bases to trimming and J lost 4 bases, with 12 bases between them.

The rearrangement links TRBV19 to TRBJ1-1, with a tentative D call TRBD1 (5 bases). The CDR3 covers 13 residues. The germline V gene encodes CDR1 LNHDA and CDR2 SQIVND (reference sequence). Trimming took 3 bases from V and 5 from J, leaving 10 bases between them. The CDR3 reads CASSIEGTTEAFF. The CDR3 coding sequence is TGTGCCAGTAGTATCGAAGGGACTACTGAAGCTTTCTTT.

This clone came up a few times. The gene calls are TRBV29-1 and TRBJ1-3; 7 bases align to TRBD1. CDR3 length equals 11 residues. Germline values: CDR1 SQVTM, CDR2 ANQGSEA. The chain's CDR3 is CSTGDGNTIYF. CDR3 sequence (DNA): TGCAGTACAGGGGATGGAAACACCATATATTTT.

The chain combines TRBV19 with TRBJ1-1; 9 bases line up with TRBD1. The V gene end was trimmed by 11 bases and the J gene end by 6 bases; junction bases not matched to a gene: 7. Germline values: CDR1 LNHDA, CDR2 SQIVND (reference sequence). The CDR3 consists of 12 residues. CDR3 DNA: TGTGCCCGAGGGGGACAGGGCGCTGAAGCTTTCTTT. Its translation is CARGGQGAEAFF.

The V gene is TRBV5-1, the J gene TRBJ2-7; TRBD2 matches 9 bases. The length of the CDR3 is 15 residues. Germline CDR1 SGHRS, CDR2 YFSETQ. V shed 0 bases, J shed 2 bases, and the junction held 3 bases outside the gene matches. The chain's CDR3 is CASSLVAGDPYEQYF. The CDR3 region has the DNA TGCGCCAGCAGCTTGGTAGCGGGGGATCCCTACGAGCAGTACTTC. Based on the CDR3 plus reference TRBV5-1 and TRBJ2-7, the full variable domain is KAGVTQTPRYLIKTRGQQVTLSCSPISGHRSVSWYQQTPGQGLQFLFEYFSETQRNKGNFPGRFSGRQFSNSRSEMNVSTLELGDSALYLCASSLVAGDPYEQYFGPGTRLTVT.

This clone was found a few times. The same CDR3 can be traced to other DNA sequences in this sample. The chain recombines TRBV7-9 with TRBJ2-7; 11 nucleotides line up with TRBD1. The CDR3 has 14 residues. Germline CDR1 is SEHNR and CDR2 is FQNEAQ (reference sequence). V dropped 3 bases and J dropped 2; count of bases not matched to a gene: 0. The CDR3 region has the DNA TGTGCCAGCAGCTTGGGACAGGGGGCCTACGAGCAGTACTTC. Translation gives CASSLGQGAYEQYF.

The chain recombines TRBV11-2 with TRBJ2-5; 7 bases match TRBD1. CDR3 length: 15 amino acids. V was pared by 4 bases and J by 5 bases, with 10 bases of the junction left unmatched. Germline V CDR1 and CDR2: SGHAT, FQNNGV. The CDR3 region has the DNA TGTGCCAGCAGCTCAAACAGGGGATCGGGCGAGACCCAGTACTTC. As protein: CASSSNRGSGETQYF. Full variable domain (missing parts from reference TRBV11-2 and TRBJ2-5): EAGVAQSPRYKIIEKRQSVAFWCNPISGHATLYWYQQILGQGPKLLIQFQNNGVVDDSQLPKDRFSAERLKGVDSTLKIQPAKLEDSAVYLCASSSNRGSGETQYFGPGTRLLVL.

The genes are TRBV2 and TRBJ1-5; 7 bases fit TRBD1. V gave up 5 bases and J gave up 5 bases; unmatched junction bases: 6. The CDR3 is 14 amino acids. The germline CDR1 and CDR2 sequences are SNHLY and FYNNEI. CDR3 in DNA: TGTGCCAGCAGTACCGGGACAGCTTATCAGCCCCAGCATTTT. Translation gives CASSTGTAYQPQHF.

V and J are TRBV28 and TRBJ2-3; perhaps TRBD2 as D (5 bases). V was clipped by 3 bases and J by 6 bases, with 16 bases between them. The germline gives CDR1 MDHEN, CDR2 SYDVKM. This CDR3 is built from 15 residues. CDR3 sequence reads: CASSFRAEEADTQYF. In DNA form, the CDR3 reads TGTGCCAGCAGTTTTCGGGCGGAGGAGGCTGATACGCAGTATTTT.